The clone carrying this T cell receptor (beta chain) has more than one count but fewer than ten. This CDR3 comprises 14 residues. Germline V CDR1 and CDR2: SGHKS, YYEKEE (reference sequence). V was clipped by 0 bases and J by 3 bases, with 9 bases between them. This sample was taken from a study of blood T cell repertoires in COVID-19. Study summary: The analysed material was cDNA or gDNA that came from T cells, B-cell-depleted T cells, or PBMCs.

In the original analysis: Estimation of nucleated cell counts was performed using reference gene primer amplification. Using immunoSEQ multiplex PCR, the repertoire was profiled, and TCRdb retains in-frame clones only, with some absent. Clonal size and the V and J genes are those of that table, whereas D and trimming came from the DNA. The profile shows about 300,000 clones, roughly 90% of them singletons. V and J are TRBV5-5 and TRBJ1-1; D ambiguous. The receptor's source is a woman aged 25 to 39 with COVID-19, enrolled during active disease. The sequenced sample consisted of peripheral blood. The CDR3: CASSLVAGDTEAFF. The CDR3 DNA follows: TGTGCCAGCAGCTTGGTGGCGGGTGACACTGAAGCTTTCTTT.